This entry is about one TCR beta chain. This entry comes from a study of control samples from healthy donors and cancer patients. The method was immunoSEQ multiplex PCR; TCRdb's version includes in-frame clones alone and lacks a portion of them. Of roughly 88,000 clones in the sample, around four fifths are singletons; the top ten hold roughly 19%. The sample taken for sequencing was blood. This receptor was taken from a man younger than 40 in good health.

CDR3 loop: CASSLGQGGGYTF. In nucleotides, the CDR3 is TGTGCCAGCAGCTTGGGACAGGGAGGAGGCTACACCTTC. V and J are TRBV7-9 and TRBJ1-2; TRBD1 agrees at 9 bases. Germline-derived CDR1 and CDR2 are SEHNR and FQNEAQ (reference sequence). J lost 8 bases, V lost 3 bases, and 4 bases had no gene match. CDR3 length: 13 amino acids.